This is a list of T cell receptor beta chains from one sample in a study of shared clonotypes between healthy human individuals. TCRdb's copy holds only in-frame clones and misses some; the assay was immunoSEQ multiplex PCR. The top ten hold around 0.47% of the sample, which has about 1.5 million clones, roughly 98% seen once. Sequencing was carried out using naive CD4+ T cells sorted from blood. These receptors all stem from a young man in good health. Both conserved end residues are part of each CDR3. A D gene is named only where the DNA matches it firmly. Only some rows state a clone size, as once, few, many or a class for expanded clones.

cdr3_nt cdr3_aa clone_size j_call d_call v_call
TGTGCCAGCAGCGTTAGCGGAAACACAGATACGCAGTATTTT CASSVSGNTDTQYF - TRBJ2-3 - TRBV9
TGTGCCAGTAGTATAGCGCCAACAGGGCCCTACGAGCAGTACTTC CASSIAPTGPYEQYF - TRBJ2-7 - TRBV19
TGTGCCAGCAGTTACGAAGGGGCTGGGGCCAACGTCCTGACTTTC CASSYEGAGANVLTF - TRBJ2-6 - TRBV6-5
TGTGCCAGCAGCCCACTCAACGCCTATGGGGCGTACGATGAGCAGTTCTTC CASSPLNAYGAYDEQFF - TRBJ2-1 - TRBV5-5
TGTGCCAGCAGCGTCCGTGGCGGGGGAGAGGATACGCAGTATTTT CASSVRGGGEDTQYF - TRBJ2-3 TRBD2 TRBV9
TGTGCCTGGAGTAAGGGCCGGCCGAAGACCTTC CAWSKGRPKTF - TRBJ1-2 - TRBV30
TGTGCCAGCAGCACCAGGGTTGGCACTGAAGCTTTCTTT CASSTRVGTEAFF - TRBJ1-1 - TRBV11-2
TGTGCCAGCAGCTTAGACAGGGCTGGGGCCAACGTCCTGACTTTC CASSLDRAGANVLTF once TRBJ2-6 - TRBV7-2
TGTGCCACATCCCTAAGCACCGGGGAGCTGTTTTTT CATSLSTGELFF - TRBJ2-2 - TRBV28
TGTGCCAGCAGCGAAAGGACGTATTCCTACGAGCAGTACTTC CASSERTYSYEQYF - TRBJ2-7 - TRBV2
TGTGCCAGCTCACGTGAGACAGACTATGGCTACACCTTC CASSRETDYGYTF - TRBJ1-2 - TRBV18
TGTGCCAGCAGCTCGCGCCGGAACACCATATATTTT CASSSRRNTIYF once TRBJ1-3 - TRBV5-6